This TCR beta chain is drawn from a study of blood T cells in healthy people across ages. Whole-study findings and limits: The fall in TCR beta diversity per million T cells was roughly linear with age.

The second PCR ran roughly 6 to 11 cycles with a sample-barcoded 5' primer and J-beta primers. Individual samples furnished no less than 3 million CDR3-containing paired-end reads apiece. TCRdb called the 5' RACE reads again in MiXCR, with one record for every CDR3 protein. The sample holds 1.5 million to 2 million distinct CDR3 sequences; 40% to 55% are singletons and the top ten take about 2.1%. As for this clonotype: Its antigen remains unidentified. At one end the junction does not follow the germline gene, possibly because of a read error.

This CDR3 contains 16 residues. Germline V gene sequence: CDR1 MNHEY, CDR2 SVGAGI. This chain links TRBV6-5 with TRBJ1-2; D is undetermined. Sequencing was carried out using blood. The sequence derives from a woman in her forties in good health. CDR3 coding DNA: TGTGCCAACAGTTCCTGGCGGGAAGAAGACCCGTTGGGCTACACCTTC. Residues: CANSSWREEDPLGYTF.